These 16 T cell receptor beta chains were all obtained from the same sample, sequenced in a study of cytomegalovirus exposure and HLA in healthy donors. Primers: 60 Vbeta forward and 13 Jbeta reverse. The repertoire was sequenced with immunoSEQ multiplex PCR; TCRdb's copy has only in-frame clones and lacks some. The sample holds 150,000 to 200,000 clones; about 80% are singletons and the top ten take about 7%. The sample comprised PBMCs. Every receptor here comes from a young man in good health and CMV-seropositive.

This sequence joins TRBV6-5 and TRBJ2-3; D might be TRBD2 (5 bases). The germline V gene has CDR1 MNHEY and CDR2 SVGAGI. The CDR3 runs to 16 residues. V lost 4 bases to trimming and J lost 2 bases, with 16 bases between them. The CDR3 protein is CASSSRTELYTDTQYF. In DNA form, the CDR3 reads TGTGCCAGCAGTTCCCGGACTGAGCTATACACAGATACGCAGTATTTT.

The sample holds a few counts of this clone. Here the CDR3 reads CASSTGTDYGYTF. As DNA, the CDR3 is TGTGCCAGTAGTACTGGGACAGACTATGGCTACACCTTC. The gene calls are TRBV19 and TRBJ1-2; 7 nucleotides agree with TRBD1. The CDR3 runs to 13 residues. The germline V gene encodes CDR1 LNHDA and CDR2 SQIVND (reference sequence). Germline trimming cut 4 bases from V and 3 bases from J; bases unmatched to any gene: 2. The entire variable domain, with the rest obtained from reference TRBV19 and TRBJ1-2, is as follows: DGGITQSPKYLFRKEGQNVTLSCEQNLNHDAMYWYRQDPGQGLRLIYYSQIVNDFQKGDIAEGYSVSREKKESFPLTVTSAQKNPTAFYLCASSTGTDYGYTFGSGTRLTVV.

This clone turned up a few times. The chain combines TRBV18 with TRBJ2-7; tentatively, D is TRBD2 (6 bases). This CDR3 is 13 amino acids long. V was pared by 3 bases and J by 3 bases, with 9 bases between. The germline gives CDR1 KGHSH, CDR2 LQKENI. This CDR3 reads CASSPREVYEQYF. The CDR3 bases are TGTGCCAGCTCACCTAGGGAGGTCTACGAGCAGTACTTC.

The gene calls are TRBV30 and TRBJ1-2, with 7 bases that match TRBD1. CDR1 and CDR2 from the germline V gene are GTSNPN and SVGIG (reference sequence). V lost 3 bases, J lost 6 bases, and 7 bases stayed unmatched. This CDR3 is 13 amino acids long. CDR3 loop: CAWSVDRVHGYTF. CDR3 nucleotide sequence: TGTGCCTGGAGCGTAGACAGGGTCCATGGCTACACCTTC.

The CDR3 DNA is TGTGCCACCTCACAGGGGACTAACTATGGCTACACCTTC. Translated, it gives CATSQGTNYGYTF. The chain is built from TRBV15 and TRBJ1-2; TRBD1 aligns across 7 bases. Germline V gives CDR1 LNHNV, CDR2 YYDKDF (reference sequence). The V and J ends lost 8 bases and 0 bases, in that order; junction bases with no gene match: 3. The CDR3 sequence is 13 residues long.

The V and J genes are TRBV19 and TRBJ1-3; TRBD1 might be the D (5 bases). This CDR3 is 17 amino acids long. Germline CDR1 and CDR2: LNHDA and SQIVND (reference sequence). V was pared by 4 bases and J by 2 bases, with 18 bases between. CDR3 loop: CASSNPYGGWAGNTIYF. In DNA, the CDR3 is TGTGCCAGTAGTAATCCCTACGGGGGATGGGCTGGAAACACCATATATTTT.

This clone was recorded a few times. The chain employs TRBV4-3 and TRBJ1-1; TRBD1 aligns across 7 bases. Looked up from germline, CDR1 is LGHNA and CDR2 is YSLEER. The CDR3 has 14 amino acids. The V gene end was trimmed by 5 bases and the J gene end by 1 base; junction bases not matched to a gene: 4. The CDR3, as DNA: TGCGCCAGCAGCAAAGCAGGGGGGAACACTGAAGCTTTCTTT. This translates into CASSKAGGNTEAFF.

The V gene is TRBV2, the J gene TRBJ1-2; 9 nucleotides align to TRBD1. This CDR3 region has 14 residues. Looked up from germline, CDR1 is SNHLY and CDR2 is FYNNEI. The junction had 9 bases not matched to a gene; V was cut back by 5 bases and J by 8 bases. The CDR3 coding sequence is TGTGCCAGCAGTCGACAGGGGGTCATCGGGGGCTACACCTTC. It yields the protein CASSRQGVIGGYTF. Complete variable domain (other parts from reference TRBV2 and TRBJ1-2): EPEVTQTPSHQVTQMGQEVILRCVPISNHLYFYWYRQILGQKVEFLVSFYNNEISEKSEIFDDQFSVERPDGSNFTLKIRSTKLEDSAMYFCASSRQGVIGGYTFGSGTRLTVV.

This rearrangement joins TRBV7-9 to TRBJ2-7; D is possibly TRBD2 (6 bases). The CDR3 consists of 16 residues. Trimming shortened V by 1 base and J by 0 bases, and 13 bases separated the two germline ends. Per the germline V gene, CDR1 is SEHNR and CDR2 is FQNEAQ (reference sequence). The CDR3 loop reads CASSLGRGRNSYEQYF. CDR3 coding DNA: TGTGCCAGCAGCTTAGGGAGGGGCAGGAACTCCTACGAGCAGTACTTC.

This clone was seen just once. A read error is likely, as this CDR3 ends without the conserved phenylalanine or tryptophan. This sequence joins TRBV6-5 and TRBJ2-7, with D possibly TRBD2 on 6 matching bases. CDR3 length: 11 amino acids. CDR1 is MNHEY and CDR2 is SVGAGI in the germline V gene. Trimming removed 6 bases from V and 6 bases from J, with 9 bases in between. In DNA, the CDR3 is TGTGCCAGCAGGCGGGACTCCGAGCAGTACCTC. It translates to CASRRDSEQYL.

V usage is TRBV4-1 and J usage is TRBJ2-2; TRBD2 might be the D (5 bases). Germline CDR1 is MGHRA and CDR2 is YSYEKL. Trimming left V 2 bases short and J 7 bases short, with 11 bases between. This CDR3 spans 14 amino acids. This CDR3 reads CASSQPGNIGELFF. The CDR3 bases are TGCGCCAGCAGCCAACCGGGGAATATCGGGGAGCTGTTTTTT.

The V call is TRBV2, the J call TRBJ2-6, with a weak D call TRBD2 (5 bases). This CDR3 is built from 15 residues. Trimming removed 3 bases from V and 1 base from J, with 7 bases in between. From germline, CDR1 is SNHLY and CDR2 FYNNEI. Here the CDR3 reads CASSDRRSGANVLTF. For the CDR3, the DNA is TGTGCCAGCAGTGATAGGAGGTCTGGGGCCAACGTCCTGACTTTC.

CDR3 residues: CASSRGTGDYGYTF. The CDR3 DNA follows: TGTGCCAGCAGTCGTGGTACAGGGGACTATGGCTACACCTTC. The chain links TRBV6-5 to TRBJ1-2; 7 positions match TRBD1. V gave up 5 bases and J gave up 3 bases; unmatched junction bases: 6. CDR1 and CDR2 from the germline V gene are MNHEY and SVGAGI. The CDR3 totals 14 residues.

Here the CDR3 DNA reads TGTGCCAGCCGTCCGGGGAACTCCTACAATGAGCAGTTCTTC. It translates to CASRPGNSYNEQFF. The chain employs TRBV6-5 and TRBJ2-1, with a possible D match to TRBD2 (5 bases). With 8 bases removed from V and 0 bases from J, the gap between germline ends came to 11 bases. This CDR3 comprises 14 residues. CDR1 MNHEY and CDR2 SVGAGI come from the germline V gene.

The J gene is TRBJ2-7, the V gene TRBV7-9, with 8 positions matching TRBD2. V dropped 5 bases and J dropped 5; count of bases not matched to a gene: 11. The germline CDR1 and CDR2 sequences are SEHNR and FQNEAQ (reference sequence). This CDR3 contains 15 residues. The CDR3 nucleotides are TGTGCCAGCAGCCCTTCGGGACTAGTACTCCACGAGCAGTACTTC. It translates to CASSPSGLVLHEQYF.

This clone has just a few counts. This same CDR3 is encoded by further DNA sequences in the sample. The chain combines TRBV27 with TRBJ1-1; D unresolved. Germline CDR1 and CDR2: MNHEY and SMNVEV (reference sequence). The CDR3 runs 13 residues. Trimming removed 2 bases at V and 4 bases at J, with 8 bases between. The DNA for the CDR3 is TGTGCCAGCAGTTTAGGACTCAGCACTGAAGCTTTCTTT. Residues: CASSLGLSTEAFF.